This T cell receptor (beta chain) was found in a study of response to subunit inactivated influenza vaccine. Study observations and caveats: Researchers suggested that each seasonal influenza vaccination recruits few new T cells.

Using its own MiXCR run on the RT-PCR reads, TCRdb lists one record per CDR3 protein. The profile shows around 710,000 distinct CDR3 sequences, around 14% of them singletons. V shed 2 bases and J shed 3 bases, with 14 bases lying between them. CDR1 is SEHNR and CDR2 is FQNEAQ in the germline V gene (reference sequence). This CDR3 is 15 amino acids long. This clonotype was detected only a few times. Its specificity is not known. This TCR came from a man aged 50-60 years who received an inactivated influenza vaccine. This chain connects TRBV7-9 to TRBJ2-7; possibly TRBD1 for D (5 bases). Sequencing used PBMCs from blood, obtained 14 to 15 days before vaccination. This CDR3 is CASSLLGAVVYEQYF. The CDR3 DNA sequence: TGTGCCAGCAGCTTACTTGGGGCAGTCGTCTACGAGCAGTACTTC.